The 13 T cell receptor beta chains presented below share a single source sample, sequenced in a study of cytomegalovirus exposure and HLA in healthy donors. In the PCR, 60 Vbeta and 13 Jbeta primers were used. Produced via immunoSEQ multiplex PCR; TCRdb's table is partial and in-frame only. The table lists about 130,000 clones, approximately 77% of them singletons, with around 2% in the top ten. The sequencing input was PBMCs. The receptors derive from a man aged 25-45 years in good health and CMV-seronegative.

The CDR3 DNA reads TGTGCCAGCAGTCGCGGGGGGCAGGGTTACGAGCAGTACTTC. As protein: CASSRGGQGYEQYF. The V call is TRBV6-1, the J call TRBJ2-7, with 8 bases aligning to TRBD2. The CDR3 is made up of 14 amino acids. Germline CDR1 reads MNHNS; CDR2 reads SASEGT. Trimming took 5 bases from V and 4 from J; bases not matched to a gene: 7.

The chain uses TRBV4-1 and TRBJ2-7, with TRBD2 matching over 7 bases. J lost 1 base, V lost 4 bases, and 1 base had no gene match. Germline V gene sequence: CDR1 MGHRA, CDR2 YSYEKL. This CDR3 region has 13 residues. The CDR3 here is CASSLGLSYEQYF. CDR3 in DNA: TGCGCCAGCAGCCTGGGACTATCCTACGAGCAGTACTTC.

This chain uses TRBV7-9 with TRBJ1-3; TRBD1 agrees at 9 bases. CDR1 is SEHNR and CDR2 is FQNEAQ in the germline V gene (reference sequence). CDR3 length equals 15 residues. J gave up 4 bases and V 5 bases, and 6 bases lay outside the gene matches. CDR3 sequence reads: CASSRDRAFGNTIYF. The CDR3, as DNA: TGTGCCAGCAGCCGGGACAGGGCGTTCGGAAACACCATATATTTT.

For this clone: The sample carries other DNA sequences with the same CDR3. This chain joins TRBV5-1 and TRBJ1-3, with D possibly TRBD1 on 6 matching bases. Germline assignment: CDR1 SGHRS and CDR2 YFSETQ. The CDR3 spans 14 residues. V shed 2 bases and J shed 4 bases, with 10 bases lying between them. Here the CDR3 reads CASSFGTPGNTIYF. The CDR3 DNA sequence: TGCGCCAGCAGCTTCGGGACACCCGGAAACACCATATATTTT.

The chain is built from TRBV20-1 and TRBJ1-1; no firm D call. The germline V and J ends were trimmed by 6 bases and 2 bases, with 7 bases remaining between them. CDR3 length: 11 amino acids. Germline-derived CDR1 and CDR2 are DFQATT and SNEGSKA (reference sequence). The DNA of the CDR3 is TGCAGTGCGTTGGCCAACACTGAAGCTTTCTTT. This translates into CSALANTEAFF.

V is TRBV27 and J is TRBJ1-1; TRBD1 aligns across 10 bases. This CDR3 contains 15 residues. V trimming: 5 bases; J trimming: 5 bases; junction bases outside the gene matches: 8. Germline values: CDR1 MNHEY, CDR2 SMNVEV (reference sequence). CDR3: CASSVRTGGGTEAFF. The DNA of the CDR3 is TGTGCCAGCAGTGTACGGACAGGGGGTGGAACTGAAGCTTTCTTT.

This chain connects TRBV5-1 to TRBJ2-5, with 11 bases that match TRBD2. The J call may not be correct, given that the DNA end is closer to TRBJ2-7. This CDR3 has 18 residues. Germline V lookup: CDR1 SGHRS, CDR2 YFSETQ. CDR3 protein: CASSSGYLAGGRDYEQYF. In DNA, the CDR3 is TGCGCCAGCAGCTCCGGATACCTAGCGGGAGGTAGGGACTACGAGCAGTACTTC.

This clone came up a few times. The chain joins TRBV27 to TRBJ2-5; 7 bases match TRBD2. The CDR3 sequence is 15 residues long. J lost 2 bases, V lost 4 bases, and 7 bases had no gene match. Germline V gives CDR1 MNHEY, CDR2 SMNVEV (reference sequence). The CDR3 DNA is TGTGCCAGCAGTTCGAGGACTAGAGGGCAAGAGACCCAGTACTTC. This sequence encodes CASSSRTRGQETQYF.

The chain has TRBV13 and TRBJ1-2, with 9 bases matching TRBD1. This CDR3 is 15 amino acids long. The trim removed 1 base at V and 8 bases at J, leaving 8 bases unmatched. The germline V gene has CDR1 PRHDT and CDR2 FYEKMQ (reference sequence). The chain's CDR3 is CASSLVQGASRGYTF. CDR3 nucleotides: TGTGCCAGCAGCTTAGTACAGGGGGCATCAAGGGGCTACACCTTC.

The chain uses TRBV5-4 and TRBJ2-1, with 7 bases lining up with TRBD1. This CDR3 has 14 residues. V shed 4 bases, J shed 1 base, and the junction held 2 bases outside the gene matches. Per the germline V gene, CDR1 is SGHNT and CDR2 is YYREEE (reference sequence). CDR3 DNA: TGTGCCAGCAGCCAGGGACAGTCCTACAATGAGCAGTTCTTC. Translated: CASSQGQSYNEQFF.

The chain is built from TRBV7-9 and TRBJ2-4; D may be TRBD2 (6 bases). The CDR3 is 14 residues long. Germline V lookup: CDR1 SEHNR, CDR2 FQNEAQ (reference sequence). V lost 4 bases and J 8 bases, leaving 15 bases between the germline ends. This CDR3 is CASSSPGRGDIQYF. CDR3 in DNA: TGTGCCAGCAGCTCCCCCGGCCGCGGGGACATTCAGTACTTC.

This clone was picked up a small number of times. The chain links TRBV6-6 to TRBJ2-7; 7 bases align to TRBD2. The CDR3 is made up of 14 amino acids. The germline gives CDR1 MNHNY, CDR2 SVGAGI (reference sequence). V dropped 0 bases and J dropped 2; count of bases not matched to a gene: 1. CDR3 loop: CASSYSSGAYEQYF. CDR3 nucleotides: TGTGCCAGCAGTTACTCGAGCGGGGCCTACGAGCAGTACTTC.

The V gene is TRBV5-4, the J gene TRBJ2-5; the match to TRBD2 covers 11 bases. Germline loops: CDR1 SGHNT, CDR2 YYREEE (reference sequence). The CDR3 spans 16 residues. J lost 1 base, V lost 4 bases, and 6 bases had no gene match. The chain's CDR3 is CASSPGGTSGQETQYF. CDR3 nucleotides: TGTGCCAGCAGCCCCGGAGGGACTAGCGGCCAAGAGACCCAGTACTTC.